This is a list of T cell receptor beta chains from one sample in a study of radiotherapy plus CTLA-4 blockade in lung cancer. Sequencing was performed with immunoSEQ multiplex PCR; in TCRdb, only in-frame clones are kept and a portion is missing. Here the sample spans 65,000 to 95,000 clones, around 90% being singletons. The source was peripheral blood, collected from a patient treated with radiotherapy plus ipilimumab. These receptors were collected from a human donor with non-small cell lung cancer that progressed on radiotherapy plus ipilimumab. CDR3s include the opening cysteine and the closing phenylalanine or tryptophan. The D gene is left open where the match is weak. The size field is filled for only some rows; it gives once, few, many or a size class.

D | size | J | V | DNA | CDR3
TRBD1 | once | TRBJ1-2 | TRBV27 | TGTGCCAGCAGTCCCCGGGACAGGTACTATGGCTACACCTTC | CASSPRDRYYGYTF
NA | NA | TRBJ2-1 | TRBV15 | TGTGCCACCAGCAGAGAGCAGGGTGTGGGGGAGCAGTTCTTC | CATSREQGVGEQFF
NA | NA | TRBJ1-5 | TRBV9 | TGTGCCAGCAGCGGTTTGTCTGACCAGCCCCAGCATTTT | CASSGLSDQPQHF
TRBD1 | NA | TRBJ1-2 | TRBV6-1 | TGTGCCAGCAGTCAGGGACAGTACTATGGCTACACCTTC | CASSQGQYYGYTF
TRBD2 | once | TRBJ2-1 | TRBV5-4 | TGTGCCAGCAGCTTGACTTCAGCGGGAGTTTATGAGCAGTTCTTC | CASSLTSAGVYEQFF
NA | NA | TRBJ2-4 | TRBV27 | TGTGCCAGCAGTTTAACCCGGGACCTTTCAAACATTCAGTACTTC | CASSLTRDLSNIQYF
NA | NA | TRBJ1-1 | TRBV29-1 | TGCAGCGTCATGCCCGGCAGGGGAGGTGAAGCTTTCTTT | CSVMPGRGGEAFF
TRBD1 | NA | TRBJ2-3 | TRBV19 | TGTGCCAGTGAAGGGGGCCCAGATACGCAGTATTTT | CASEGGPDTQYF
NA | NA | TRBJ1-2 | TRBV9 | TGTGCCAGCACCGCGACTCAGACTTCAGGTGGCTACACCTTC | CASTATQTSGGYTF
NA | NA | TRBJ2-5 | TRBV4-2 | TGTGCCAGCAGCCAACGAGCGGCAGGGCCGGCCCAGTACTTC | CASSQRAAGPAQYF
TRBD1 | NA | TRBJ1-2 | TRBV5-4 | TGTGCCAGCAGCTCGCTAGACAGGGGCGATAGTGGCTACACCTTC | CASSSLDRGDSGYTF
NA | NA | TRBJ1-6 | TRBV5-1 | TGCGCCAGCAGCTTAGGAGATCTGGGGAATTCACCCCTCCACTTT | CASSLGDLGNSPLHF
TRBD2 | NA | TRBJ2-1 | TRBV27 | TGTGCCAGCAGTTTATGGGCTAGCGGGAACAATGAGCAGTTCTTC | CASSLWASGNNEQFF
NA | NA | TRBJ1-1 | TRBV5-4 | TGTGCCAGCGGGCTACCCAGTGGGACTGAAGCTTTCTTT | CASGLPSGTEAFF
TRBD2 | NA | TRBJ2-3 | TRBV7-2 | TGTGCCAGCAGCTTAGCGCTTAGCGGGGGGCGGGATACGCAGTATTTT | CASSLALSGGRDTQYF
NA | NA | TRBJ2-2 | TRBV15 | TGTGCCACCAGCATAGAAGCTCCTGCCGGGGAGCTGTTTTTT | CATSIEAPAGELFF
TRBD2 | NA | TRBJ2-5 | TRBV7-8 | TGTGCCAGCAGCTTAGAACTAGCGGGAGAGACCCAGTACTTC | CASSLELAGETQYF
NA | NA | TRBJ1-1 | TRBV6-1 | TGTGCCAGCAGGGGGGAGGCATTGAACACTGAAGCTTTCTTT | CASRGEALNTEAFF
TRBD2 | NA | TRBJ2-5 | TRBV6-7 | TGTGCCAGCAGTTATTTAGCGGGAGACCAAGAGACCCAGTACTTC | CASSYLAGDQETQYF
NA | NA | TRBJ2-7 | TRBV27 | TGTGCCAGCAGCACCGCGGGGGCTAGCGTCAGCTCCTACGAGCAGTACTTC | CASSTAGASVSSYEQYF
NA | NA | TRBJ1-1 | TRBV4-1 | TGCGCCAGCAGCCAAGTGGAATTAGGGAGCACTGAAGCTTTCTTT | CASSQVELGSTEAFF
TRBD1 | NA | TRBJ2-1 | TRBV7-9 | TGTGCCAGCAGCTCGTCCCCCGGGACAGGGCCCTACAATGAGCAGTTCTTC | CASSSSPGTGPYNEQFF
NA | few | TRBJ2-7 | TRBV5-5 | TGTGCCAGCAGCTCCGTCGACAGCTACGAGCAGTACTTC | CASSSVDSYEQYF
TRBD1 | NA | TRBJ1-2 | TRBV29-1 | TGCAGCGTGAATAAACAGGGGAATGACTATGGCTACACCTTC | CSVNKQGNDYGYTF
NA | NA | TRBJ2-4 | TRBV27 | TGTGCCAGCAGTTCGCTAGCGTCCGGAGCCAAAAACATTCAGTACTTC | CASSSLASGAKNIQYF